The 30 T cell receptor beta chains reported below all come from one sample, sequenced in a study of blood T cell repertoires in COVID-19. Sequencing was performed with immunoSEQ multiplex PCR; in TCRdb, only in-frame clones are kept and a portion is missing. The sample holds about 52,000 clones, 82% seen once. Sequencing was done on a sample of peripheral blood. The receptors shown here come from an elderly man with COVID-19, enrolled during active disease.

The genes are TRBV28 and TRBJ2-7, with D possibly TRBD1 on 6 matching bases. The CDR3 runs 14 residues. Per germline, CDR1 MDHEN and CDR2 SYDVKM. V dropped 7 bases and J dropped 1 base, with 14 bases sitting between them. CDR3 DNA sequence: TGTGCCAGCAAGCTGATGACAGGATCCTACGAGCAGTACTTC. Encoded protein: CASKLMTGSYEQYF.

V usage is TRBV2 and J usage is TRBJ1-1; no definite D call. The germline V gene has CDR1 SNHLY and CDR2 FYNNEI. This CDR3 has 14 amino acids. Trimming removed 7 bases at V and 2 bases at J, with 14 bases between. The CDR3 region is CASMRLATNTEAFF. The CDR3 DNA is TGTGCCAGCATGCGGCTGGCGACCAACACTGAAGCTTTCTTT.

This clone has only a few counts. The chain links TRBV9 to TRBJ2-5; 8 bases map to TRBD1. The CDR3 runs to 13 residues. The germline V gene encodes CDR1 SGDLS and CDR2 YYNGEE. V was clipped by 4 bases and J by 5 bases; unmatched bases: 4. The CDR3 sequence: CASSPQGAETQYF. CDR3 nucleotide sequence: TGTGCCAGCAGCCCTCAGGGGGCGGAGACCCAGTACTTC.

This clone came up a few times. The genes are TRBV5-1 and TRBJ2-2; TRBD1 aligns across 7 bases. V lost 4 bases to trimming and J lost 4 bases; unmatched junction nucleotides: 7. Germline CDR1 and CDR2: SGHRS and YFSETQ. This CDR3 is built from 15 residues. CDR3 sequence (DNA): TGCGCCAGCAGCGGAACGTCAGGGGGCACCGGGGAGCTGTTTTTT. This translates into CASSGTSGGTGELFF. Combining the CDR3 with reference TRBV5-1 and TRBJ2-2 gives the whole variable domain KAGVTQTPRYLIKTRGQQVTLSCSPISGHRSVSWYQQTPGQGLQFLFEYFSETQRNKGNFPGRFSGRQFSNSRSEMNVSTLELGDSALYLCASSGTSGGTGELFFGEGSRLTVL.

CDR3 amino acids: CASSQWTGGTDTQYF. The CDR3 bases are TGTGCCAGTAGTCAATGGACAGGTGGCACAGATACGCAGTATTTT. V gene TRBV19 combines with J gene TRBJ2-3; 7 positions match TRBD1. Losses at the gene ends were 5 bases for V and 1 base for J; bases not matched to a gene: 6. The germline V gene has CDR1 LNHDA and CDR2 SQIVND (reference sequence). There are 15 residues in the CDR3.

This clone was picked up a small number of times. V and J are TRBV29-1 and TRBJ2-6; no definite D call. Germline values: CDR1 SQVTM, CDR2 ANQGSEA. There are 14 residues in the CDR3. V was cut by 1 base and J by 0 bases, with 4 bases left in between. CDR3 sequence: CSVEVHSGANVLTF. The CDR3, as DNA: TGCAGCGTTGAAGTACACTCTGGGGCCAACGTCCTGACTTTC.

The chain employs TRBV29-1 and TRBJ2-1, with 7 bases that match TRBD2. Germline V gene data show CDR1 as SQVTM and CDR2 as ANQGSEA. V shed 4 bases and J 7 bases; nucleotides not matched to a gene: 10. The CDR3 contains 14 residues. CDR3 amino acids: CSVGRSGIRNEQFF. The CDR3 nucleotides read TGCAGCGTTGGGAGGAGCGGGATAAGAAATGAGCAGTTCTTC.

This clone was detected only once. The chain combines TRBV10-3 with TRBJ1-1; D is unclear. The CDR3 is 13 residues long. With 0 bases removed from V and 5 bases from J, the gap between germline ends came to 7 bases. CDR1 and CDR2 from the germline V gene are ENHRY and SYGVKD. CDR3 protein: CAISESRVTEAFF. CDR3 nucleotides: TGTGCCATCAGTGAGTCGAGGGTGACTGAAGCTTTCTTT.

V is TRBV5-1 and J is TRBJ2-3, with D perhaps TRBD2 (5 bases). The V and J ends lost 3 bases and 1 base respectively, with 6 bases between them. Germline V gene sequence: CDR1 SGHRS, CDR2 YFSETQ. This CDR3 region has 13 residues. The CDR3 spells CASSSAGTDTQYF. CDR3 coding DNA: TGCGCCAGCAGCTCAGCGGGCACAGATACGCAGTATTTT.

This sequence joins TRBV4-2 and TRBJ2-1, with 7 bases fitting TRBD2. Looked up from germline, CDR1 is LGHNA and CDR2 is YNFKEQ. V dropped 0 bases and J dropped 8; count of bases not matched to a gene: 7. The CDR3 has 15 residues. The CDR3 DNA follows: TGTGCCAGCAGCCAAGATCGGAGCGGGAAGGATGAGCAGTTCTTC. Protein sequence: CASSQDRSGKDEQFF.

The J gene is TRBJ1-1, the V gene TRBV6-2 or TRBV6-3; 8 nucleotides align to TRBD1. This CDR3 spans 15 amino acids. Germline CDR1 reads MNHEY; CDR2 reads SVGEGT. The J segment lost 2 bases and the V segment lost 6 bases, leaving 8 bases of the junction unmatched. CDR3 loop: CASSPPDRGNTEAFF. The CDR3 DNA is TGTGCCAGCAGCCCACCCGACAGGGGCAACACTGAAGCTTTCTTT.

This chain connects TRBV4-3 to TRBJ2-3, with TRBD1 as a possible D gene (6 bases). This CDR3 is built from 14 residues. With 3 bases removed from V and 2 bases from J, the gap between germline ends came to 9 bases. Looked up from germline, CDR1 is LGHNA and CDR2 is YSLEER. This CDR3 reads CASSQRTATDTQYF. The CDR3 nucleotides are TGCGCCAGCAGCCAGCGGACAGCCACAGATACGCAGTATTTT.

This rearrangement joins TRBV30 to TRBJ2-1, with a tentative D call TRBD2 (6 bases). Germline V CDR1 and CDR2: GTSNPN, SVGIG (reference sequence). The CDR3 has 14 amino acids. The V and J ends lost 2 bases and 4 bases respectively, with 12 bases between them. In DNA, the CDR3 is TGTGCCTGGAGTATTAGCGGACTATACAATGAGCAGTTCTTC. This encodes CAWSISGLYNEQFF.

The J gene is TRBJ2-7, the V gene TRBV5-5; TRBD1 matches at 8 bases. Per germline, CDR1 SGHKS and CDR2 YYEKEE (reference sequence). The CDR3 is 15 residues long. V lost 0 bases and J lost 1; bases outside the gene matches: 3. The CDR3 protein is CASSLDTGGSYEQYV. The CDR3 coding sequence is TGTGCCAGCAGCTTGGATACAGGGGGTTCCTACGAGCAGTACGTC.

The CDR3 sequence is CASSFERGSYEQYF. The CDR3 DNA reads as TGTGCCAGCAGTTTTGAACGGGGATCCTACGAGCAGTACTTC. V gene TRBV27 combines with J gene TRBJ2-7; D is perhaps TRBD2 (5 bases). Germline assignment: CDR1 MNHEY and CDR2 SMNVEV (reference sequence). V was shortened by 3 bases and J by 1 base, with 10 bases between the two germline ends. This CDR3 comprises 14 residues.

The chain links TRBV3-1 (or the pseudogene TRBV3-2) to TRBJ1-1; D may be TRBD1 (5 bases). CDR3 length: 16 residues. With 2 bases removed from V and 4 bases from J, the gap between germline ends came to 17 bases. Germline CDR1 is LGHDT and CDR2 is YNNKEL (reference sequence). The CDR3 reads CASSQRTPRGITEAFF. The CDR3 bases are TGTGCCAGCAGCCAACGGACACCTAGGGGAATCACTGAAGCTTTCTTT.

This sequence joins TRBV7-8 and TRBJ1-5; TRBD1 aligns across 9 bases. J gave up 7 bases and V 5 bases, and 9 bases lay outside the gene matches. CDR1 SGHVS and CDR2 FQNEAQ come from the germline V gene. The CDR3 extends over 15 amino acids. This chain's CDR3 is CASSPLDRGDQPQHF. The CDR3, as DNA: TGTGCCAGCAGCCCCTTGGACAGGGGTGACCAGCCCCAGCATTTT.

There are a few counts of this clone. The chain carries TRBV4-1 and TRBJ1-6; the D is unclear. Between the trimmed V and J ends, which lost 0 bases and 8 bases, there was a span of 5 bases. Per the germline V gene, CDR1 is MGHRA and CDR2 is YSYEKL. This CDR3 contains 13 residues. The CDR3 DNA is TGCGCCAGCAGCCAAGATTCGGATTCACCCCTCCACTTT. It yields the protein CASSQDSDSPLHF.

This rearrangement joins TRBV5-4 to TRBJ1-1, with D tentatively TRBD1 (5 bases). The V gene lost 3 bases and the J gene lost 1 base, with 13 bases spanning the gap. CDR3 length equals 15 residues. CDR1 is SGHNT, CDR2 YYREEE, per germline (reference sequence). The CDR3 loop reads CASSSRDSWNTEAFF. DNA for the CDR3: TGTGCCAGCAGCTCCCGGGACTCTTGGAACACTGAAGCTTTCTTT.

This clone was seen only a few times. J is TRBJ1-2 and V is TRBV10-2; D gene uncertain. Between the trimmed V and J ends, which lost 0 bases and 3 bases, there was a span of 11 bases. This CDR3 spans 15 amino acids. Germline assignment: CDR1 WSHSY and CDR2 SAAADI. CDR3 amino acids: CASSESWQRDYGYTF. Here the CDR3 DNA reads TGCGCCAGCAGTGAGTCGTGGCAGCGTGACTATGGCTACACCTTC.

The rearrangement uses TRBV6-2 or TRBV6-3 and TRBJ2-3, with no clear D. V was pared by 4 bases and J by 3 bases, with 5 bases between. Germline V gene sequence: CDR1 MNHEY, CDR2 SVGEGT. The CDR3 runs 12 residues. This chain's CDR3 is CASSFPTDTQYF. The CDR3 DNA sequence: TGTGCCAGCAGTTTTCCTACAGATACGCAGTATTTT.

DNA for the CDR3: TGTGCCAGCAGCCTGACGACAAAGGCACCCCTCCACTTT. This encodes CASSLTTKAPLHF. The rearrangement uses TRBV3-1 (or the pseudogene TRBV3-2) and TRBJ1-6; D remains unclear. Germline CDR1 LGHDT, CDR2 YNNKEL (reference sequence). Trimming pared 4 bases from V and 11 bases from J, leaving 12 bases between. The CDR3 runs 13 residues.

This chain connects TRBV15 to TRBJ2-7, with TRBD2 matching 8 bases. V lost 1 base and J lost 6; bases outside the gene matches: 2. This CDR3 has 13 residues. Per the germline V gene, CDR1 is LNHNV and CDR2 is YYDKDF (reference sequence). The CDR3 is CATSRVSGGEQYF. CDR3 bases: TGTGCCACCAGCAGAGTGAGCGGGGGCGAGCAGTACTTC.

The chain is built from TRBV7-8 and TRBJ2-7, with a weak D call TRBD1 (6 bases). Trimming cost V 4 bases and J 2 bases, with 12 bases left between them. The CDR3 totals 14 residues. Germline V lookup: CDR1 SGHVS, CDR2 FQNEAQ. The CDR3 DNA reads as TGTGCCAGCAGCTACGGACAGAGGGCCTACGAGCAGTACTTC. Translated: CASSYGQRAYEQYF.

V gene TRBV7-7 combines with J gene TRBJ2-3; 9 positions agree with TRBD2. Germline CDR1 SSHAT, CDR2 FNYEAQ (reference sequence). This CDR3 comprises 17 residues. The J segment lost 5 bases and the V segment lost 2 bases, leaving 11 bases of the junction unmatched. CDR3 sequence reads: CASSLSETSGERDTQYF. Written as DNA, the CDR3 is TGTGCCAGCAGCTTATCCGAGACTAGCGGAGAAAGAGATACGCAGTATTTT.

The chain couples TRBV7-7 to TRBJ2-2; a possible D gene is TRBD1 (7 bases). CDR3 length: 16 amino acids. From germline, CDR1 is SSHAT and CDR2 FNYEAQ (reference sequence). Trimming removed 4 bases from V and 0 bases from J, with 12 bases in between. CDR3 sequence reads: CASSSRDRSNTGELFF. Here the CDR3 DNA reads TGTGCCAGCAGCTCGCGGGACAGATCGAACACCGGGGAGCTGTTTTTT.

The V and J genes are TRBV7-8 and TRBJ2-1; 7 bases line up with TRBD2. The CDR3 consists of 16 residues. Unmatched junction bases numbered 6, after V lost 1 base and J lost 3 bases. Germline V gene data show CDR1 as SGHVS and CDR2 as FQNEAQ. CDR3 DNA sequence: TGTGCCAGCAGCTTAGGTGCAGGGACTAACTACAATGAGCAGTTCTTC. Its translation: CASSLGAGTNYNEQFF.

The table lists this clone with a count of one. V is TRBV4-3 and J is TRBJ1-1; 8 nucleotides agree with TRBD1. The CDR3 extends over 16 amino acids. V was clipped by 3 bases and J by 0 bases; unmatched bases: 6. Germline V gene data show CDR1 as LGHNA and CDR2 as YSLEER. CDR3 residues: CASSQYRGTMNTEAFF. In DNA, the CDR3 is TGCGCCAGCAGCCAGTACAGGGGGACCATGAACACTGAAGCTTTCTTT.

The chain joins TRBV6-2 or TRBV6-3 to TRBJ2-7, with 14 nucleotides matching TRBD2. V lost 6 bases to trimming and J lost 6 bases; unmatched junction nucleotides: 10. The germline CDR1 and CDR2 sequences are MNHEY and SVGEGT. This CDR3 is built from 16 residues. The DNA for the CDR3 is TGTGCCAGCAGCCTGGGACTAGCGGGAGCGCTTGCCGAGCAGTACGTC. Amino acid sequence: CASSLGLAGALAEQYV.

This clone was found a few times. This sequence joins TRBV28 and TRBJ1-2; D is uncertain. Germline V CDR1 and CDR2: MDHEN, SYDVKM. The V end was cut by 5 bases, the J end by 9 bases, with 16 bases between. The CDR3 has 13 residues. In DNA form, the CDR3 reads TGTGCCAGCAGTCCACCCGGCGGTACGAGCTACACCTTC. The encoded protein is CASSPPGGTSYTF.